The sequence of this TCR beta chain was determined in a study of shared clonotypes between healthy human individuals. V was trimmed by 6 bases and J by 3 bases, leaving 9 bases between them. This CDR3 region has 13 residues. Looked up from germline, CDR1 is MNHNS and CDR2 is SASEGT. Repertoires were generated with immunoSEQ multiplex PCR, while TCRdb's copy carries only in-frame clones and drops some. The table includes about 490,000 clones, about 72% detected once. Source material: PBMCs. The receptor was isolated from a woman between 35 and 50 years old in good health. Some clones in this sample may be carry-over from other donors' samples. V usage is TRBV6-1 and J usage is TRBJ1-5; perhaps TRBD1 as D (5 bases). For the CDR3, the DNA is TGTGCCAGCAGCGACAGTCACAATCAGCCCCAGCATTTT. Residues: CASSDSHNQPQHF.